This is a list of T cell receptor beta chains from one sample in a study of Graves' ophthalmopathy and Graves' hyperthyroidism. TCRdb called the multiplex PCR reads again in MiXCR, with one record for every CDR3 protein. This table holds about 700,000 distinct CDR3 sequences, 40% found once. Sequenced: peripheral blood. The receptors stem from an adult man with Graves' ophthalmopathy. The CDR3 runs from the conserved cysteine through the conserved F or W. The order of the fields is V gene, J gene, D gene, CDR3 length, clone size, CDR3 protein, CDR3 DNA. A D gene is named only where the DNA matches it firmly. Clone size appears in some rows only: once, few, many, or a class for an expanded clone.

TRBV6-5	TRBJ1-2	-	14	few	CASRGTSDNYGYTF	TGTGCCAGCAGGGGAACGTCAGATAACTATGGCTACACCTTC
TRBV6-1	TRBJ2-2	-	11	-	CASSAYGELFF	TGTGCCAGCAGTGCTTATGGGGAGCTGTTTTTT
TRBV10-3	TRBJ2-7	-	14	-	CASSYLQGSYEQYF	TGTGCCAGCAGTTACCTGCAGGGGTCCTACGAGCAGTACTTC
TRBV7-8	TRBJ2-7	-	15	-	CASSRQGTGVYEQYF	TGTGCCAGCAGCCGACAGGGAACGGGAGTCTACGAGCAGTACTTC
TRBV20-1	TRBJ1-6	-	13	-	CSASTGINSPLHF	TGCAGTGCTAGTACAGGGATAAATTCACCCCTCCACTTT
TRBV29-1	TRBJ2-5	TRBD1	17	many	CSVERGGGTGGSETQYF	TGCAGCGTTGAAAGAGGTGGGGGGACAGGGGGTTCTGAGACCCAGTACTTC
TRBV12-3/TRBV12-4	TRBJ1-2	-	13	-	CASSPGRVYGYTF	TGTGCCAGCAGTCCCGGCAGGGTCTATGGCTACACCTTC
TRBV10-3	TRBJ2-7	-	14	-	CASMYRGKGDEQYF	TGTGCCAGCATGTACCGAGGCAAAGGCGACGAGCAGTACTTC
TRBV10-3	TRBJ1-1	TRBD1	16	few	CATHSFEGQANTEAFF	TGTGCCACCCATTCATTTGAGGGACAGGCGAACACTGAAGCTTTCTTT
TRBV7-9	TRBJ1-3	TRBD1	19	-	CASSQERQGVIGSGNTIYF	TGCGCCAGCAGCCAAGAACGACAGGGGGTAATCGGCTCTGGAAACACCATATATTTT
TRBV7-3	TRBJ1-1	-	17	-	CASSIYGHPNMNTEAFF	TGTGCCAGCAGCATCTACGGACACCCTAACATGAACACTGAAGCTTTCTTT
TRBV7-9	TRBJ1-1	-	15	-	CASSLGGNMNTEAFF	TGTGCCAGCAGCTTGGGGGGGAACATGAACACTGAAGCTTTCTTT
TRBV30	TRBJ2-5	-	13	-	CAWTGLRRETQYF	TGTGCCTGGACCGGACTGAGACGAGAGACCCAGTACTTC
TRBV12-3/TRBV12-4	TRBJ1-2	-	13	few	CASGGGLEYGYTF	TGTGCCAGCGGCGGGGGGTTAGAGTATGGCTACACCTTC
TRBV10-3	TRBJ1-1	-	13	-	CASSFPSDGRAFF	TGTGCCAGCAGTTTCCCCTCCGACGGGAGGGCTTTCTTT
TRBV5-1	TRBJ2-7	TRBD2	13	many	CASSSSSGHEQYF	TGCGCCAGCAGCTCGTCTAGCGGCCACGAGCAGTACTTC
TRBV7-9	TRBJ1-1	TRBD1	17	few	CASSFWTGMIVNTEAFF	TGTGCCAGCAGCTTTTGGACAGGGATGATTGTGAACACTGAAGCTTTCTTT
TRBV12-3/TRBV12-4	TRBJ1-1	-	15	-	CASSSGHGMDTEAFF	TGTGCCAGCAGTTCCGGACATGGGATGGACACTGAAGCTTTCTTT
TRBV6-5	TRBJ2-5	TRBD2	15	-	CASSSTSGKGETQYF	TGTGCCAGCAGCTCGACTAGCGGGAAGGGGGAGACCCAGTACTTC
TRBV7-9	TRBJ2-5	-	14	-	CASSLIAGEKTQYF	TGTGCCAGCAGCTTAATAGCCGGGGAAAAGACCCAGTACTTC
TRBV12-3/TRBV12-4	TRBJ1-5	-	15	-	CASSYFGGGNQPQHF	TGTGCCAGCAGTTACTTTGGCGGGGGCAATCAGCCCCAGCATTTT
TRBV10-3	TRBJ2-7	TRBD2	16	-	CAISDRATSGTYEQYF	TGTGCCATCAGTGATCGGGCTACTAGCGGCACCTACGAGCAGTACTTC
TRBV12-3/TRBV12-4	TRBJ1-5	-	14	many	CASSLVWPGQPQHF	TGTGCCAGCAGTTTAGTGTGGCCAGGACAGCCCCAGCATTTT
TRBV24-1	TRBJ2-5	-	15	-	CATSGPTRTQETQYF	TGTGCCACCAGTGGACCTACTAGGACCCAAGAGACCCAGTACTTC
TRBV25-1	TRBJ1-4	-	13	-	CASTTRGLEKLFF	TGTGCCAGCACGACACGGGGCCTCGAAAAACTGTTTTTT
TRBV11-2	TRBJ1-1	-	15	-	CASSLEMRGASEAFF	TGCGCCAGCAGCTTGGAAATGAGGGGGGCGTCTGAAGCTTTCTTT